The present TCR beta chain was sequenced within a study of blood T cell repertoires in COVID-19. As originally analysed: Reference gene primers were amplified, and this amplification served to estimate nucleated cell counts. Data came from immunoSEQ multiplex PCR; TCRdb stores just in-frame clones and leaves some out. For V, J and clone size, that table is used; D and trimming come from the DNA. Among 500,000 to 600,000 clones listed, around 90% were seen once. Trimming pared 6 bases from V and 0 bases from J, leaving 11 bases between. The CDR3 length is 14 residues. Germline CDR1 reads SGHVS; CDR2 reads FQNEAQ.

V is TRBV7-8 and J is TRBJ1-1; D is unclear. This clonotype was obtained from a woman aged 45-65 years with COVID-19, enrolled during active disease. Sequencing was done on a sample of peripheral blood. DNA of the CDR3: TGTGCCAGCAGGCAGTCCGGGGTGAACACTGAAGCTTTCTTT. This sequence encodes CASRQSGVNTEAFF.